This T cell receptor (beta chain) appears in the sequencing data of a study of regulatory T cells in long-lasting Graves disease. Time point reported: newly diagnosed GD, antithyroid drugs for less than 3 months. The TCR library was prepared using RNA isolated from PBMCs. Trimming stripped 5 bases from V and 2 bases from J, with 26 bases between. Germline values: CDR1 SGHRS, CDR2 YFSETQ. The length of the CDR3 is 18 residues. Assembly of TCR beta libraries relied on iRepertoire HTBI primers together with Arm-PCR of CDR3 regions. Each CDR3 protein gets one entry after TCRdb re-called the multiplex PCR reads with MiXCR. Altogether 450,000 to 500,000 distinct CDR3 sequences are present, about 17% being singletons, with the ten largest covering about 12%. This clonotype was counted many times. The same sample was also studied in work on T cells in Graves' hyperthyroidism and ophthalmopathy.

The chain combines TRBV5-1 with TRBJ2-7; D is ambiguous. Sequencing was performed on peripheral blood mononuclear cells (PBMCs), taken at new diagnosis, from a patient treated with antithyroid drugs. The TCR sequence derives from a man aged 35-49 years with Graves disease. The CDR3: CASSHSRTGPELAYEQYF. CDR3 nucleotide sequence: TGCGCCAGCAGTCACTCCCGTACCGGGCCGGAGCTTGCCTACGAGCAGTACTTC.